This TCR beta chain was captured in a study of ipilimumab plus nivolumab after autologous stem cell transplantation. The CDR3 runs to 18 residues. Method: immunoSEQ multiplex PCR; TCRdb's copy keeps in-frame clones and lacks some. The top ten clones hold about 21% of a sample with some 16,000 clones, approximately 80% of them seen once. The starting material was PBMCs, obtained in a trial of ipilimumab plus nivolumab as post-transplant consolidation. This sequence originates from a male donor with diffuse large B-cell lymphoma. The chain recombines TRBV21-1 with TRBJ2-1; the table gives TRBD2 as D, unverified against the DNA. TRBV21-1 is reported as a pseudogene. The CDR3 spells CASSKDCGGPSSYNEQFF. The CDR3 bases are TGTGCCAGCAGCAAAGATTGCGGGGGCCCGAGCTCCTACAATGAGCAGTTCTTC.